The 11 T cell receptor beta chains reported below all come from one sample, sequenced in a study of T cell responses to AZD1222 COVID-19 vaccine. Repertoires were generated with immunoSEQ multiplex PCR, while TCRdb's copy carries only in-frame clones and drops some. The table has approximately 150,000 clones, approximately 92% seen once. The sample in question was peripheral blood, obtained on day 0 of AZD1222 vaccination. The receptors originated from an adult in good health.

This sequence joins TRBV4-1 and TRBJ2-1; 13 bases are shared with TRBD2. CDR3 length: 19 residues. V lost 5 bases to trimming and J lost 9 bases; unmatched junction nucleotides: 19. The germline V gene has CDR1 MGHRA and CDR2 YSYEKL. The CDR3 region has the DNA TGCGCCAGCAGCTTAGGGGAACTAGCGGGAGGGCGGGGGACCGCTGAGCAGTTCTTC. This sequence encodes CASSLGELAGGRGTAEQFF.

The CDR3 protein is CASSQDRGGNTIYF. CDR3 in DNA: TGTGCCAGCAGTCAGGACAGGGGGGGAAACACCATATATTTT. The V and J genes are TRBV6-5 and TRBJ1-3; 10 nucleotides line up with TRBD1. The CDR3 is 14 residues long. V gave up 5 bases and J gave up 4 bases; unmatched junction bases: 2. CDR1 and CDR2 from the germline V gene are MNHEY and SVGAGI.

This chain links TRBV7-8 with TRBJ1-2, with a possible D match to TRBD1 (5 bases). The germline gives CDR1 SGHVS, CDR2 FQNEAQ. This CDR3 is built from 14 residues. Deletions cut 5 bases from V and 10 bases from J, with 20 bases between. CDR3 region: CASSPPGTGLDYTF. In DNA form, the CDR3 reads TGTGCCAGCAGCCCTCCCGGTACAGGACTGGACTACACCTTC.

This chain connects TRBV6-6 to TRBJ2-5; the D gene could be TRBD1 or TRBD2 (5 bases each). This CDR3 contains 13 residues. CDR1 and CDR2 (germline): MNHNY, SVGAGI (reference sequence). V shed 6 bases and J shed 5 bases, with 13 bases lying between them. The CDR3 here is CASREGWDETQYF. The CDR3 bases are TGTGCCAGCAGAGAGGGATGGGACGAGACCCAGTACTTC.

The rearrangement links TRBV2 to TRBJ1-5, with 7 bases fitting TRBD1. V trimming: 3 bases; J trimming: 7 bases; junction bases outside the gene matches: 6. Germline-derived CDR1 and CDR2 are SNHLY and FYNNEI. CDR3 length equals 14 residues. The chain's CDR3 is CASSETGRNQPQHF. CDR3 bases: TGTGCCAGCAGTGAGACAGGGCGGAACCAGCCCCAGCATTTT.

This clone was seen just once. This rearrangement joins TRBV7-9 to TRBJ1-1; unclear D gene. This CDR3 spans 14 amino acids. CDR1 and CDR2 (germline): SEHNR, FQNEAQ (reference sequence). V was shortened by 5 bases and J by 1 base, with 11 bases between the two germline ends. CDR3 nucleotide sequence: TGTGCCAGCAGCAGTCGGACCAGGAACACTGAAGCTTTCTTT. It specifies CASSSRTRNTEAFF.

Of note for this clone: One end of the junction varies from germline; a read error may be responsible. This same CDR3 is encoded by further DNA sequences in the sample. This rearrangement joins TRBV7-9 to TRBJ1-2; TRBD1 is a possible D gene (5 bases). The CDR3 totals 14 residues. Looked up from germline, CDR1 is SEHNR and CDR2 is FQNEAQ (reference sequence). CDR3: CASTPRGAGRGYTF. The CDR3 DNA is TGTGCCAGCACCCCAAGAGGGGCAGGGCGCGGCTACACCTTT.

The chain joins TRBV29-1 to TRBJ1-4, with a weak D call TRBD1 (6 bases). The CDR3 sequence is 15 residues long. Germline V lookup: CDR1 SQVTM, CDR2 ANQGSEA. V shed 0 bases and J shed 7 bases, with 15 bases lying between them. The CDR3 protein is CSVEDRGGGSEKLFF. Here the CDR3 DNA reads TGCAGCGTTGAAGATCGAGGGGGAGGAAGTGAAAAACTGTTTTTT.

The chain recombines TRBV3-1 (or the pseudogene TRBV3-2) with TRBJ1-3, with 9 bases lining up with TRBD1. Germline V gene sequence: CDR1 LGHDT, CDR2 YNNKEL (reference sequence). CDR3 length equals 16 residues. The V and J ends lost 3 bases and 3 bases, in that order; junction bases with no gene match: 6. In DNA, the CDR3 is TGTGCCAGCAGCCAGAAAACAGGGGGCATTGGAAACACCATATATTTT. This gives the protein CASSQKTGGIGNTIYF.

The rearrangement uses TRBV6-1 and TRBJ1-3; no reliable D call. V gave up 1 base and J gave up 0 bases, with 10 bases separating them. The length of the CDR3 is 16 residues. Germline V gives CDR1 MNHNS, CDR2 SASEGT. This chain's CDR3 is CASSEERRNSGNTIYF. The CDR3 DNA follows: TGTGCCAGCAGTGAAGAGCGCAGAAACTCTGGAAACACCATATATTTT.

The rearrangement joins TRBV6-2 or TRBV6-3 to TRBJ2-1, with TRBD2 identical over 10 bases. This CDR3 comprises 14 residues. The V gene's germline CDR1 is MNHEY and CDR2 SVGEGT. V lost 6 bases and J lost 6; bases outside the gene matches: 5. CDR3 sequence: CASSSSGGINEQFF. The CDR3 DNA follows: TGTGCCAGCAGCTCTAGCGGGGGAATCAATGAGCAGTTCTTC.